Listed here are 29 T cell receptor beta chains from one sample, sequenced in a study of PD-1 and CTLA-4 blockade in melanoma. Libraries were prepared by immunoSEQ multiplex PCR; TCRdb keeps only in-frame clonotypes and omits some of them. The data show 34,000 or so clones, around 90% seen once. The sequences come from CD8+ T cells from peripheral blood, collected from a patient given anti-PD-1 treatment. These TCRs come from a human donor with melanoma.

The genes are TRBV24-1 and TRBJ2-3; the match to TRBD2 covers 7 bases. V was pared by 5 bases and J by 4 bases, with 17 bases of the junction left unmatched. CDR3 size: 18 residues. CDR1 is KGHDR, CDR2 SFDVKD, per germline. The CDR3 protein is CATSAPAREGLTADTQYF. The CDR3 nucleotides read TGTGCCACCAGTGCCCCCGCCAGGGAGGGATTGACTGCAGATACGCAGTATTTT.

This chain links TRBV14 with TRBJ2-1; 7 bases match TRBD2. V lost 1 base to trimming and J lost 4 bases; unmatched junction nucleotides: 4. This CDR3 region has 15 residues. In germline, CDR1 is SGHDN, CDR2 FVKESK. In DNA form, the CDR3 reads TGTGCCAGCAGCCAAGCGGGGGGACCATACAATGAGCAGTTCTTC. Translation: CASSQAGGPYNEQFF.

The V gene is TRBV3-1 (or the pseudogene TRBV3-2), the J gene TRBJ2-7; D ambiguous. CDR1 and CDR2 from the germline V gene are LGHDT and YNNKEL (reference sequence). The CDR3 contains 15 residues. Trimming pared 0 bases from V and 4 bases from J, leaving 13 bases between. DNA of the CDR3: TGTGCCAGCAGCCAAGAGTTCCAGGAAACTTACGAGCAGTACTTC. Amino acids: CASSQEFQETYEQYF.

V is TRBV15 and J is TRBJ2-1, with 9 bases that match TRBD2. The CDR3 runs 17 residues. J was trimmed by 5 bases and V by 2 bases; bases with no gene match: 10. Germline lookup yields CDR1 LNHNV and CDR2 YYDKDF (reference sequence). The CDR3, as DNA: TGTGCCACCAGCAGACGGACGCGGGGGGGCTTTGACAATGAGCAGTTCTTC. This sequence encodes CATSRRTRGGFDNEQFF.

This clone appeared a few times. CDR3 sequence: CASSLPSASMNTEAFF. CDR3 coding DNA: TGTGCCAGCAGCTTGCCCTCCGCCTCCATGAACACTGAAGCTTTCTTT. The chain links TRBV5-6 to TRBJ1-1; no firm D call. The V and J ends lost 1 base and 0 bases respectively, with 13 bases between them. The germline gives CDR1 SGHDT, CDR2 YYEEEE. The CDR3 runs to 16 residues.

The genes are TRBV7-9 and TRBJ1-1; D uncertain. The CDR3 consists of 15 residues. Germline-derived CDR1 and CDR2 are SEHNR and FQNEAQ (reference sequence). The V and J ends lost 1 base and 0 bases respectively, with 9 bases between them. The CDR3 DNA reads TGTGCCAGCAGCTTAGTAGCAGGTGTGAACACTGAAGCTTTCTTT. It yields the protein CASSLVAGVNTEAFF.

This chain uses TRBV15 with TRBJ1-2, with D unclear. Germline V lookup: CDR1 LNHNV, CDR2 YYDKDF (reference sequence). The V end was cut by 6 bases, the J end by 4 bases, with 15 bases between. The CDR3 consists of 14 residues. The CDR3 region is CATRDGGDPYGYTF. The CDR3, as DNA: TGTGCCACCAGGGACGGCGGAGACCCCTATGGCTACACCTTC.

The chain couples TRBV30 to TRBJ1-1; no firm D call. CDR1 is GTSNPN, CDR2 SVGIG, per germline (reference sequence). The CDR3 is 14 amino acids. V was trimmed by 0 bases and J by 4 bases, leaving 12 bases between them. CDR3 in amino acids: CAWSVRGMGTEAFF. For the CDR3, the DNA is TGTGCCTGGAGTGTAAGAGGGATGGGCACTGAAGCTTTCTTT.

The chain combines TRBV7-9 with TRBJ2-1; 7 positions agree with TRBD2. The CDR3 totals 15 residues. CDR1 is SEHNR and CDR2 is FQNEAQ in the germline V gene (reference sequence). V dropped 0 bases and J dropped 3; count of bases not matched to a gene: 2. CDR3: CASSLAGLDYNEQFF. The CDR3, as DNA: TGTGCCAGCAGCTTAGCCGGACTAGACTACAATGAGCAGTTCTTC.

The rearrangement uses TRBV27 and TRBJ2-3; 7 bases match TRBD1. Germline CDR1 MNHEY, CDR2 SMNVEV (reference sequence). The CDR3 consists of 16 residues. Trimming took 5 bases from V and 4 from J; bases not matched to a gene: 12. CDR3 residues: CASSARAGGWSDTQYF. As DNA, the CDR3 is TGTGCCAGCAGTGCCCGGGCAGGGGGTTGGTCAGATACGCAGTATTTT.

V is TRBV5-1 and J is TRBJ2-7; the match to TRBD1 covers 9 bases. CDR1 is SGHRS and CDR2 is YFSETQ in the germline V gene. The CDR3 is made up of 13 amino acids. Unmatched junction bases numbered 6, after V lost 8 bases and J lost 3 bases. The CDR3 here is CASGTGPNYEQYF. Written as DNA, the CDR3 is TGCGCCAGTGGGACAGGGCCGAACTACGAGCAGTACTTC.

This clone was recorded only once. The rearrangement uses TRBV29-1 and TRBJ1-2; no clear D. This CDR3 has 14 residues. V was trimmed by 1 base and J by 1 base, leaving 10 bases between them. Germline V gene data show CDR1 as SQVTM and CDR2 as ANQGSEA. This CDR3 is CSVEGQVINYGYTF. In nucleotides, the CDR3 is TGCAGCGTTGAAGGCCAGGTGATTAACTATGGCTACACCTTC.

The chain has TRBV29-1 and TRBJ2-5, with 7 bases lining up with TRBD2. CDR1 is SQVTM, CDR2 ANQGSEA, per germline. The V and J ends lost 5 bases and 5 bases, in that order; junction bases with no gene match: 11. The CDR3 runs 14 residues. Here the CDR3 reads CSVRLAVIQETQYF. DNA of the CDR3: TGCAGCGTTCGGCTAGCGGTGATTCAGGAGACCCAGTACTTC. The full variable domain, with the rest looked up from reference TRBV29-1 and TRBJ2-5, is SAVISQKPSRDICQRGTSLTIQCQVDSQVTMMFWYRQQPGQSLTLIATANQGSEATYESGFVIDKFPISRPNLTFSTLTVSNMSPEDSSIYLCSVRLAVIQETQYFGPGTRLLVL.

This clone has more than one count but fewer than ten. The chain carries TRBV18 and TRBJ1-2, with 9 bases lining up with TRBD1. Germline values: CDR1 KGHSH, CDR2 LQKENI. V was clipped by 10 bases and J by 1 base; unmatched bases: 16. The CDR3 length is 17 residues. The CDR3 spells CATASRDRVMDNYGYTF. The CDR3 DNA reads as TGTGCCACCGCAAGCAGGGACAGGGTGATGGATAACTATGGCTACACCTTC. The entire variable domain, with the rest obtained from reference TRBV18 and TRBJ1-2, is as follows: NAGVMQNPRHLVRRRGQEARLRCSPMKGHSHVYWYRQLPEEGLKFMVYLQKENIIDESGMPKERFSAEFPKEGPSILRIQQVVRGDSAAYFCATASRDRVMDNYGYTFGSGTRLTVV.

The CDR3 loop reads CASSPFGTGDQPQHF. CDR3 nucleotides: TGTGCCAGCAGTCCCTTTGGGACAGGGGATCAGCCCCAGCATTTT. The chain has TRBV28 and TRBJ1-5; 10 bases are a match to TRBD1. Germline V gene data show CDR1 as MDHEN and CDR2 as SYDVKM. The ends lost 5 bases at V and 5 bases at J; junction bases unmatched: 6. CDR3 length equals 15 residues. Full variable domain (outside the CDR3, taken from reference TRBV28 and TRBJ1-5): DVKVTQSSRYLVKRTGEKVFLECVQDMDHENMFWYRQDPGLGLRLIYFSYDVKMKEKGDIPEGYSVSREKKERFSLILESASTNQTSMYLCASSPFGTGDQPQHFGDGTRLSIL.

The chain is built from TRBV3-1 (or the pseudogene TRBV3-2) and TRBJ1-6, with TRBD1 matching 8 bases. This CDR3 spans 16 amino acids. CDR1 is LGHDT, CDR2 YNNKEL, per germline (reference sequence). Trimming took 3 bases from V and 10 from J; bases not matched to a gene: 11. This chain's CDR3 is CASSQPSDRGDSPLHF. The CDR3 DNA is TGTGCCAGCAGCCAGCCCTCCGACAGGGGCGACTCACCCCTCCACTTT.

The rearrangement joins TRBV27 to TRBJ1-2, with a possible D match to TRBD1 (6 bases). Between the trimmed V and J ends, which lost 5 bases and 8 bases, there was a span of 21 bases. Germline CDR1 reads MNHEY; CDR2 reads SMNVEV (reference sequence). The CDR3 length is 15 residues. CDR3 in DNA: TGTGCCAGCAGTCCAAAACAGGGCGCGGCGGTGGGCTACACCTTC. Encoded protein: CASSPKQGAAVGYTF.

As DNA, the CDR3 is TGTGCCAGCAGAAGACAGGGTGAGGCCACCGGGGAGCTGTTTTTT. Protein: CASRRQGEATGELFF. The chain has TRBV3-1 (or the pseudogene TRBV3-2) and TRBJ2-2; TRBD1 agrees at 7 bases. Trimming removed 6 bases from V and 4 bases from J; junction bases left unmatched: 8. There are 15 residues in the CDR3. CDR1 is LGHDT, CDR2 YNNKEL, per germline (reference sequence).

The chain employs TRBV11-1 and TRBJ2-5, with 12 nucleotides matching TRBD2. The CDR3 length is 16 residues. The J segment lost 3 bases and the V segment lost 2 bases, leaving 4 bases of the junction unmatched. CDR1 SGHAT and CDR2 FQDESV come from the germline V gene (reference sequence). CDR3 DNA: TGTGCCAGCAGCTTATGGCCTAGCGGGGGGGAAGAGACCCAGTACTTC. It codes for CASSLWPSGGEETQYF.

The rearrangement links TRBV27 to TRBJ2-7; 7 nucleotides align to TRBD1. Per germline, CDR1 MNHEY and CDR2 SMNVEV (reference sequence). The CDR3 has 14 amino acids. Losses at the gene ends were 4 bases for V and 3 bases for J; bases not matched to a gene: 6. Written as DNA, the CDR3 is TGTGCCAGCAGTTACGACAGGGAACTCTACGAGCAGTACTTC. Its protein product is CASSYDRELYEQYF.

This clone was detected only a few times. The rearrangement joins TRBV19 to TRBJ2-1, with TRBD2 matching 9 bases. The CDR3 loop spans 15 amino acids. Germline CDR1 LNHDA, CDR2 SQIVND (reference sequence). The J segment lost 4 bases and the V segment lost 7 bases, leaving 8 bases of the junction unmatched. CDR3 coding DNA: TGTGCCAGTACCTTGACTAGCGGAGAGTACAATGAGCAGTTCTTC. Its protein is CASTLTSGEYNEQFF. The full variable domain, rest sourced from reference TRBV19 and TRBJ2-1, is DGGITQSPKYLFRKEGQNVTLSCEQNLNHDAMYWYRQDPGQGLRLIYYSQIVNDFQKGDIAEGYSVSREKKESFPLTVTSAQKNPTAFYLCASTLTSGEYNEQFFGPGTRLTVL.

The chain uses TRBV5-5 and TRBJ1-5; D not certain. Germline V gives CDR1 SGHKS, CDR2 YYEKEE (reference sequence). V was clipped by 0 bases and J by 0 bases, with 7 bases between them. The CDR3 totals 15 residues. CDR3 amino acids: CASSLESYSNQPQHF. CDR3 DNA sequence: TGTGCCAGCAGCTTGGAAAGCTATAGCAATCAGCCCCAGCATTTT.

The chain has TRBV7-9 and TRBJ2-5, with TRBD1 matching 8 bases. The germline CDR1 and CDR2 sequences are SEHNR and FQNEAQ (reference sequence). Unmatched junction bases numbered 12, after V lost 6 bases and J lost 3 bases. This CDR3 is built from 16 residues. CDR3 nucleotides: TGTGCCAGCAGTCCTATGAGCAGGGGGCGTGAAGAGACCCAGTACTTC. Its translation: CASSPMSRGREETQYF.

V and J are TRBV7-8 and TRBJ2-7, with a weak D call TRBD2 (6 bases). The CDR3 runs to 16 residues. CDR1 and CDR2 (germline): SGHVS, FQNEAQ. V was cut by 5 bases and J by 3 bases, with 20 bases left in between. The CDR3 DNA reads as TGTGCCAGCAGCCGGAAAAGGACGGGGACTTACTACGAGCAGTACTTC. It yields the protein CASSRKRTGTYYEQYF.

The chain has TRBV27 and TRBJ2-1; 8 nucleotides agree with TRBD1. The CDR3 is made up of 15 amino acids. Germline trimming cut 8 bases from V and 4 bases from J; bases unmatched to any gene: 10. CDR1 is MNHEY and CDR2 is SMNVEV in the germline V gene (reference sequence). The CDR3 nucleotides read TGTGCCAGCTATTCCCGGGACAGGACTTACAATGAGCAGTTCTTC. Amino acid sequence: CASYSRDRTYNEQFF.

This CDR3 is CASSIFQGASYEQYF. Written as DNA, the CDR3 is TGTGCCAGCAGTATCTTTCAGGGGGCGTCCTACGAGCAGTACTTC. The rearrangement joins TRBV27 to TRBJ2-7; 8 nucleotides align to TRBD1. Germline trimming cut 5 bases from V and 1 base from J; bases unmatched to any gene: 7. Germline CDR1 and CDR2: MNHEY and SMNVEV (reference sequence). This CDR3 has 15 amino acids.

This chain links TRBV2 with TRBJ1-1; D perhaps matches TRBD1 (5 bases). The germline V gene encodes CDR1 SNHLY and CDR2 FYNNEI. The CDR3 is 13 amino acids. With 8 bases removed from V and 0 bases from J, the gap between germline ends came to 10 bases. The CDR3 DNA follows: TGTGCCAGCCTGGGGGAACTGAACACTGAAGCTTTCTTT. It translates to CASLGELNTEAFF.

The CDR3 sequence: CATRDISGNTIYF. The CDR3 nucleotides read TGTGCCACCCGGGACATATCTGGAAACACCATATATTTT. This chain uses TRBV15 with TRBJ1-3; D may be TRBD1 (6 bases). Germline CDR1 is LNHNV and CDR2 is YYDKDF (reference sequence). The CDR3 has 13 residues. V was shortened by 8 bases and J by 1 base, with 9 bases between the two germline ends.

This chain joins TRBV11-2 and TRBJ2-3; perhaps TRBD2 as D (7 bases). The ends were cut back, 8 bases at V and 0 bases at J, with 12 bases in the middle. The CDR3 extends over 14 amino acids. From germline, CDR1 is SGHAT and CDR2 FQNNGV. DNA of the CDR3: TGTGCCAGCTGGGGGGGGCGGAGCACAGATACGCAGTATTTT. Amino acid sequence: CASWGGRSTDTQYF.